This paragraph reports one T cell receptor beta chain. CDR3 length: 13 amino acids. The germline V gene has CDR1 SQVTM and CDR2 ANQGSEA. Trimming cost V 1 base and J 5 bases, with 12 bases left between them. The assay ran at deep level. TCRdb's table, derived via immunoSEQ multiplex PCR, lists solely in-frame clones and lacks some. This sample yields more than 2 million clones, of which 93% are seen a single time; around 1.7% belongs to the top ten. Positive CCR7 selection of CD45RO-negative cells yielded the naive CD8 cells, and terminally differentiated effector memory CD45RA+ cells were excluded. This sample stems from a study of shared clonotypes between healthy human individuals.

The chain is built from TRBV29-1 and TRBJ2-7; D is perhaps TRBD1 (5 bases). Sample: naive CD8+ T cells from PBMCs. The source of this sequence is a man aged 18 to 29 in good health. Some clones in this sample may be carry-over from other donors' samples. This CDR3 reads CSVEAGHRDEQYF. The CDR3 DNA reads TGCAGCGTTGAAGCCGGACATCGGGACGAGCAGTACTTC.